The present T cell receptor (beta chain) was sequenced within a study of tumor and adjacent non-tumor tissue in lung cancer. A modified ARM-PCR protocol with three rounds of nested PCR amplified TCRbeta. Using its own MiXCR run on the multiplex PCR reads, TCRdb lists one record per CDR3 protein. The table lists tens of thousands of distinct CDR3 sequences, approximately 68% of them singletons. V lost 4 bases and J 2 bases, leaving 12 bases between the germline ends. The CDR3 is 15 residues long. Per germline, CDR1 SGHRS and CDR2 YFSETQ. A remark on this clonotype: A much more abundant neighbour one base away suggests this may be a read error.

The template was RNA from unsorted bulk tissue. Newly diagnosed lung cancer patients had thoracic surgery in China, August–late 2014, without prior chemotherapy. The V gene is TRBV5-1, the J gene TRBJ2-2; D tentatively fits TRBD1 or TRBD2 (5 bases each). This sequence originates from a woman aged 70 to 79 with non-small cell lung cancer. The sample taken for sequencing was lung tumor tissue. The CDR3 coding sequence is TGCGCCAGCAGCCGCTGGGACGCAAACACCGGGGAGCTGTTTTTT. It yields the protein CASSRWDANTGELFF.